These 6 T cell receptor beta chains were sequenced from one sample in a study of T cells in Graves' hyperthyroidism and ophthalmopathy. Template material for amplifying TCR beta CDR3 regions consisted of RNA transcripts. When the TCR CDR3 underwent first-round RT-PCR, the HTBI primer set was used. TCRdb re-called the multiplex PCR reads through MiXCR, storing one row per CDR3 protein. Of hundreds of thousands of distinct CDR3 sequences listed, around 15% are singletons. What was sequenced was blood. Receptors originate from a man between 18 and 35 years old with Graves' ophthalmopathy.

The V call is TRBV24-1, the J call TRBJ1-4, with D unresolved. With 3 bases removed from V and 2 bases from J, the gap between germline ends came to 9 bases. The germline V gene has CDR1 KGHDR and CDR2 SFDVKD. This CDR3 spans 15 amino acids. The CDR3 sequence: CATSDSDTTNEKLFF. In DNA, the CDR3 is TGTGCCACCAGTGATAGTGACACCACTAATGAAAAACTGTTTTTT.

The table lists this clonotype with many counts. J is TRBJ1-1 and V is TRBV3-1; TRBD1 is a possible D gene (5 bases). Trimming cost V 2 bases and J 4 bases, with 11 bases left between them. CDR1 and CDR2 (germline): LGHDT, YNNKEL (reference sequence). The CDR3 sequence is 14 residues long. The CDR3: CASSQQGVRTEAFF. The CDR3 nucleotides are TGTGCCAGCAGCCAACAGGGAGTACGCACTGAAGCTTTCTTT.

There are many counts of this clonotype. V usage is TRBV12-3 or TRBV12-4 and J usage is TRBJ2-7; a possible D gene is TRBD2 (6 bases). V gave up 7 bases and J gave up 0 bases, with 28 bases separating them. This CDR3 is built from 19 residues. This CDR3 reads CASTSSLRGIKSSSYEQYF. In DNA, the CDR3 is TGTGCCAGCACTTCCTCCCTTCGGGGGATCAAGTCCAGCTCCTACGAGCAGTACTTC.

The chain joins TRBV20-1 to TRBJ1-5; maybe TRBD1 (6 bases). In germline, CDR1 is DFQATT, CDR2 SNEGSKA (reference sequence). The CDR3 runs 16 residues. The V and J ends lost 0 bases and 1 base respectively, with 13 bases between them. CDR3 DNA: TGCAGTGCTAGAGACCCCAGGGGCCCGAGCAATCAGCCCCAGCATTTT. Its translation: CSARDPRGPSNQPQHF.

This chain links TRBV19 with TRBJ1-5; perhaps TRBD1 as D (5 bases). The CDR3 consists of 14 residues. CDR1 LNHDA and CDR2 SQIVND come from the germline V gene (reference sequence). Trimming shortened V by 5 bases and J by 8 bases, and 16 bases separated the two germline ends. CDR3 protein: CASSLWGVREPQHF. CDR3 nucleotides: TGTGCCAGTAGTCTTTGGGGCGTGCGGGAGCCCCAGCATTTT.

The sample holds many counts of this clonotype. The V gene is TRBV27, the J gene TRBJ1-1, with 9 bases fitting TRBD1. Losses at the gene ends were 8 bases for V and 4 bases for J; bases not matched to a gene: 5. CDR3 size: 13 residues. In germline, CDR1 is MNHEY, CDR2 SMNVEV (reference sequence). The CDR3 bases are TGTGCCAGCGGTACGGACAGGGGCACTGAAGCTTTCTTT. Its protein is CASGTDRGTEAFF.